This passage covers 30 T cell receptor beta chains from one sample sequenced in a study of neoadjuvant anti-PD-1 for oral cavity cancer. The table came from immunoSEQ multiplex PCR; TCRdb's copy has only in-frame clones and leaves some out. The repertoire holds about 14,000 clones, with 65% to 80% as singletons. Time point defined: after neoadjuvant nivolumab, at surgical resection. Sequenced here: PBMCs, sampled after nivolumab (anti-PD-1) treatment. The source of these receptors is a person aged 35 to 85 with oral cavity squamous cell carcinoma.

The chain recombines TRBV7-9 with TRBJ2-7, with 9 bases fitting TRBD1. CDR1 SEHNR and CDR2 FQNEAQ come from the germline V gene (reference sequence). The V and J ends lost 4 bases and 3 bases, in that order; junction bases with no gene match: 10. This CDR3 is built from 16 residues. The CDR3: CASSSIEGQGGYEQYF. CDR3 sequence (DNA): TGTGCCAGCAGCTCCATTGAGGGACAGGGAGGCTACGAGCAGTACTTC.

Note on this clone: The germline gene is not matched at one end of the junction; a read error may be the cause. The chain recombines TRBV5-1 with TRBJ2-5; 9 nucleotides match TRBD2. CDR1 is SGHRS and CDR2 is YFSETQ in the germline V gene. CDR3 length equals 15 residues. The CDR3 DNA is TGCGCCAGCAGGTTGGCGGGAGGGCTCCAAGAGACCCAGTACTTC. Translation gives CASRLAGGLQETQYF.

CDR3 protein: CSVEEAGRRFDNEQFF. In DNA form, the CDR3 reads TGCAGCGTTGAAGAGGCGGGACGGCGTTTTGACAATGAGCAGTTCTTC. This chain links TRBV29-1 with TRBJ2-1, with D perhaps matching TRBD2 (6 bases). This CDR3 region has 16 residues. V lost 0 bases and J 5 bases, leaving 17 bases between the germline ends. Per germline, CDR1 SQVTM and CDR2 ANQGSEA.

This clone was seen once. This chain joins TRBV6-1 and TRBJ1-1; 7 bases line up with TRBD1. Per the germline V gene, CDR1 is MNHNS and CDR2 is SASEGT. J was trimmed by 4 bases and V by 4 bases; bases with no gene match: 6. This CDR3 contains 14 residues. CDR3 sequence: CASSVDRAATEAFF. CDR3 in DNA: TGTGCCAGCAGTGTCGACAGGGCCGCCACTGAAGCTTTCTTT.

The rearrangement joins TRBV6-6 to TRBJ2-4; D may correspond to TRBD1 or TRBD2 (5 bases each). This CDR3 is built from 12 residues. Trimming took 5 bases from V and 16 from J, leaving 18 bases between them. Germline-derived CDR1 and CDR2 are MNHNY and SVGAGI (reference sequence). DNA for the CDR3: TGTGCCAGCAGTCTTTCCCGGGACCCCCTTTACTTC. It yields the protein CASSLSRDPLYF.

The chain is built from TRBV19 and TRBJ1-1, with TRBD1 matching 9 bases. J gave up 1 base and V 6 bases, and 6 bases lay outside the gene matches. CDR1 and CDR2 (germline): LNHDA, SQIVND (reference sequence). The CDR3 extends over 15 amino acids. The CDR3 nucleotides are TGTGCCAGTAGCAAACCGGGACAGGGGAACACTGAAGCTTTCTTT. Protein: CASSKPGQGNTEAFF.

CDR3 sequence reads: CASSYSGTGLTEAFF. The CDR3 DNA is TGTGCCAGCAGTTACTCAGGGACAGGGCTGACTGAAGCTTTCTTT. The chain recombines TRBV6-5 with TRBJ1-1, with TRBD1 identical over 9 bases. CDR1 and CDR2 from the germline V gene are MNHEY and SVGAGI. V lost 0 bases, J lost 5 bases, and 4 bases stayed unmatched. The CDR3 covers 15 residues.

V and J are TRBV6-5 and TRBJ1-1, with D tentatively TRBD1 (5 bases). In germline, CDR1 is MNHEY, CDR2 SVGAGI. Trimming removed 5 bases from V and 7 bases from J, with 14 bases in between. CDR3 size: 13 residues. The CDR3 DNA sequence: TGTGCCAGCAGTGGACACCTGTATAATGAAGCTTTCTTT. Amino acid sequence: CASSGHLYNEAFF.

This chain uses TRBV5-1 with TRBJ2-1; the match to TRBD2 covers 13 bases. This CDR3 region has 15 residues. V was clipped by 3 bases and J by 5 bases; unmatched bases: 2. In germline, CDR1 is SGHRS, CDR2 YFSETQ. The CDR3 loop is CASSSGLAGDNEQFF. CDR3 DNA: TGCGCCAGCAGCTCCGGACTAGCGGGGGACAATGAGCAGTTCTTC.

This clone was detected a few times. The chain carries TRBV9 and TRBJ2-7; either TRBD1 or TRBD2 may supply D (6 bases each). CDR1 SGDLS and CDR2 YYNGEE come from the germline V gene. The V end was cut by 3 bases, the J end by 2 bases, with 15 bases between. This CDR3 comprises 15 residues. CDR3: CASSAGGGGAYEQYF. In DNA form, the CDR3 reads TGTGCCAGCAGCGCCGGCGGAGGGGGTGCCTACGAGCAGTACTTC.

V gene TRBV5-1 combines with J gene TRBJ2-5, with 8 bases identical to TRBD1. Germline V CDR1 and CDR2: SGHRS, YFSETQ. The CDR3 is made up of 16 amino acids. The junction had 9 bases not matched to a gene; V was cut back by 4 bases and J by 1 base. The CDR3 DNA follows: TGCGCCAGCAGCCCCCCCACCGGGACAGGCCAAGAGACCCAGTACTTC. Translation gives CASSPPTGTGQETQYF.

This chain connects TRBV10-3 to TRBJ2-7, with 7 bases identical to TRBD1. This CDR3 contains 15 residues. Germline-derived CDR1 and CDR2 are ENHRY and SYGVKD. V was pared by 0 bases and J by 2 bases, with 4 bases of the junction left unmatched. The CDR3: CAISESLGTAYEQYF. The CDR3 coding sequence is TGTGCCATCAGTGAGTCTTTAGGGACAGCCTACGAGCAGTACTTC.

The V call is TRBV5-1, the J call TRBJ2-3; 9 nucleotides line up with TRBD2. The V gene end was trimmed by 6 bases and the J gene end by 4 bases; junction bases not matched to a gene: 9. Germline CDR1 is SGHRS and CDR2 is YFSETQ. This CDR3 region has 15 residues. The CDR3 bases are TGCGCCAGCACCCCCGGGGCGGGAGGGGCAGATACGCAGTATTTT. Encoded protein: CASTPGAGGADTQYF.

In DNA form, the CDR3 reads TGTGCCAGCAGATCCTCGGGGACAGGGGAGAGCGAGCAGTACTTC. Translated, it gives CASRSSGTGESEQYF. The rearrangement joins TRBV6-6 to TRBJ2-7, with 10 bases that match TRBD1. This CDR3 comprises 15 residues. V gave up 6 bases and J gave up 6 bases; unmatched junction bases: 11. Germline CDR1 is MNHNY and CDR2 is SVGAGI (reference sequence).

This clone showed up just a few times. V usage is TRBV7-9 and J usage is TRBJ2-1; the D gene is possibly TRBD2 (6 bases). The CDR3 contains 16 residues. Looked up from germline, CDR1 is SEHNR and CDR2 is FQNEAQ (reference sequence). V lost 6 bases, J lost 0 bases, and 15 bases lay in between. In DNA form, the CDR3 reads TGTGCCAGCAGTCAAGGGACTCCGAGCTCCTACAATGAGCAGTTCTTC. Translated, it gives CASSQGTPSSYNEQFF.

The V call is TRBV6-6, the J call TRBJ2-7; 9 nucleotides agree with TRBD1. The trim removed 0 bases at V and 5 bases at J, leaving 5 bases unmatched. This CDR3 is 15 amino acids long. Per germline, CDR1 MNHNY and CDR2 SVGAGI (reference sequence). The CDR3 nucleotides are TGTGCCAGCAGTTACTCGTCGACAGGGGGGAACGAGCAGTACTTC. Encoded protein: CASSYSSTGGNEQYF.

V gene TRBV25-1 combines with J gene TRBJ2-1; 10 nucleotides align to TRBD2. Germline V gene lookup returns CDR1 MGHDK and CDR2 SYGVNS. V shed 4 bases and J 4 bases; nucleotides not matched to a gene: 4. This CDR3 spans 15 amino acids. The CDR3 region is CASSARTSGYNEQFF. The CDR3 nucleotides read TGTGCCAGCAGTGCCCGGACTAGCGGTTACAATGAGCAGTTCTTC.

This sequence joins TRBV29-1 and TRBJ2-1, with a weak D call TRBD1 (5 bases). This CDR3 is built from 10 residues. V gave up 8 bases and J gave up 12 bases, with 14 bases separating them. Germline V lookup: CDR1 SQVTM, CDR2 ANQGSEA. The CDR3 region has the DNA TGCAGCTGTACTCAGGGATGGCAGTTCTTC. Its translation is CSCTQGWQFF.

This chain links TRBV7-8 with TRBJ2-7; a possible D gene is TRBD1 (6 bases). Trimming pared 6 bases from V and 1 base from J, leaving 10 bases between. Germline V lookup: CDR1 SGHVS, CDR2 FQNEAQ. The CDR3 consists of 13 residues. The CDR3: CASRKTGSYEQYF. The CDR3 coding sequence is TGTGCCAGCAGGAAGACAGGTTCCTACGAGCAGTACTTC.

The chain recombines TRBV6-1 with TRBJ1-3; no definite D call. This CDR3 has 13 residues. CDR1 is MNHNS and CDR2 is SASEGT in the germline V gene. Trimming left V 7 bases short and J 0 bases short, with 7 bases between. The CDR3 coding sequence is TGTGCCAGCATGGTCGCCTCTGGAAACACCATATATTTT. Its protein is CASMVASGNTIYF.

The chain has TRBV30 and TRBJ2-1; 7 bases align to TRBD2. This CDR3 has 16 amino acids. CDR1 is GTSNPN and CDR2 is SVGIG in the germline V gene (reference sequence). J lost 3 bases, V lost 5 bases, and 13 bases had no gene match. The CDR3 DNA reads as TGTGCCTGGCAACATCGTTTCGGGAGGAACTACAATGAGCAGTTCTTC. Translating gives CAWQHRFGRNYNEQFF.

The chain is built from TRBV2 and TRBJ2-2; D not resolved. This CDR3 contains 15 residues. The V end was cut by 3 bases, the J end by 3 bases, with 11 bases between. Germline V gene data show CDR1 as SNHLY and CDR2 as FYNNEI. The CDR3 DNA is TGTGCCAGCAGTGACGTAGGCGGTGACACCGGGGAGCTGTTTTTT. This encodes CASSDVGGDTGELFF.

Only a few counts were recorded for this clone. J is TRBJ1-5 and V is TRBV7-8, with 8 bases lining up with TRBD1. The germline V gene encodes CDR1 SGHVS and CDR2 FQNEAQ. The CDR3 runs to 16 residues. The V gene end was trimmed by 1 base and the J gene end by 7 bases; junction bases not matched to a gene: 9. The CDR3 DNA is TGTGCCAGCAGCTTAGGCGCCAGGGGGCCGAGGCAGCCCCAGCATTTT. This encodes CASSLGARGPRQPQHF. Looking up the rest from reference TRBV7-8 and TRBJ1-5 gives the full variable domain: GAGVSQSPRYKVAKRGQDVALRCDPISGHVSLFWYQQALGQGPEFLTYFQNEAQLDKSGLPSDRFFAERPEGSVSTLKIQRTQQEDSAVYLCASSLGARGPRQPQHFGDGTRLSIL.

The chain is built from TRBV14 and TRBJ2-7; perhaps TRBD2 as D (6 bases). V dropped 2 bases and J dropped 5 bases, with 19 bases sitting between them. The CDR3 loop spans 16 amino acids. CDR1 is SGHDN and CDR2 is FVKESK in the germline V gene. CDR3 in amino acids: CASSQLLGPSEHEQYF. The CDR3 DNA is TGTGCCAGCAGCCAACTGTTGGGTCCTAGCGAACACGAGCAGTACTTC.

This chain joins TRBV10-2 and TRBJ1-1, with D unclear. The CDR3 contains 14 residues. V was clipped by 4 bases and J by 2 bases, with 11 bases between them. Germline V CDR1 and CDR2: WSHSY, SAAADI. CDR3 in amino acids: CASSGIQKNTEAFF. The CDR3 nucleotides are TGCGCCAGCAGTGGTATCCAGAAAAACACTGAAGCTTTCTTT.

The rearrangement uses TRBV6-1 and TRBJ2-3; 9 bases are a match to TRBD2. This CDR3 is 15 amino acids long. V lost 6 bases, J lost 0 bases, and 4 bases stayed unmatched. Germline V gene sequence: CDR1 MNHNS, CDR2 SASEGT. CDR3 in DNA: TGTGCCAGCAGCCCTAGCGGGACCAGCACAGATACGCAGTATTTT. Protein sequence: CASSPSGTSTDTQYF.

Only one count was recorded for this clone. The chain has TRBV5-1 and TRBJ2-2, with 9 bases matching TRBD1. Germline CDR1 reads SGHRS; CDR2 reads YFSETQ. The CDR3 covers 16 residues. J lost 6 bases, V lost 7 bases, and 13 bases had no gene match. The CDR3 coding sequence is TGCGCCAGCGCGGAGGGGATAACAGGGGGCCCCGGGGAGCTGTTTTTT. Protein: CASAEGITGGPGELFF.

V and J are TRBV30 and TRBJ1-2; 10 bases map to TRBD1. The V gene's germline CDR1 is GTSNPN and CDR2 SVGIG (reference sequence). V was clipped by 8 bases and J by 2 bases; unmatched bases: 11. The CDR3 length is 15 residues. The CDR3: CAGVPGQGLNYGYTF. The CDR3 DNA is TGTGCCGGGGTTCCGGGACAGGGGTTAAACTATGGCTACACCTTC.

This clone showed up just once. This chain connects TRBV28 to TRBJ2-2; D is unresolved. CDR1 MDHEN and CDR2 SYDVKM come from the germline V gene. Trimming pared 8 bases from V and 6 bases from J, leaving 10 bases between. The CDR3 is made up of 12 amino acids. The CDR3: CASGDDPGELFF. The CDR3 coding sequence is TGTGCCAGCGGGGATGACCCCGGGGAGCTGTTTTTT.

The J gene is TRBJ2-2, the V gene TRBV10-3; D remains unclear. Germline CDR1 reads ENHRY; CDR2 reads SYGVKD. The V gene lost 7 bases and the J gene lost 6 bases, with 6 bases spanning the gap. CDR3 size: 11 residues. CDR3 DNA sequence: TGTGCCATCACCGACTCCGGGGAGCTGTTTTTT. Residues: CAITDSGELFF.